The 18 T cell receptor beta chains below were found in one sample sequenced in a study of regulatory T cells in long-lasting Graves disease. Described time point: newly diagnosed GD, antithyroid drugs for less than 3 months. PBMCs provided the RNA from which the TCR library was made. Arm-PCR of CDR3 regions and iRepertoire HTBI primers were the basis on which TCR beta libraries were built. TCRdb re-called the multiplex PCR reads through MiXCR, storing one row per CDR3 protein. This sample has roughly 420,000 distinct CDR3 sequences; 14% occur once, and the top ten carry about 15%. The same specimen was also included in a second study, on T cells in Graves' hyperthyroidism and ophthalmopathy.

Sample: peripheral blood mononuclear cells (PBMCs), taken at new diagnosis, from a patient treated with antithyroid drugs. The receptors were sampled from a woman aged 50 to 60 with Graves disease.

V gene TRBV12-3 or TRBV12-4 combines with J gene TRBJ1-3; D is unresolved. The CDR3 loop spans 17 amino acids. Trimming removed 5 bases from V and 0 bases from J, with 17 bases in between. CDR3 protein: CASSPPLTDASGNTIYF. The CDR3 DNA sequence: TGTGCCAGCAGTCCCCCATTGACCGATGCCTCTGGAAACACCATATATTTT.

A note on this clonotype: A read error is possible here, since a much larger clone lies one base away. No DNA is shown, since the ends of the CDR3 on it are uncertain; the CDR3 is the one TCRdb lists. The CDR3 sequence: CATGGIYGCTF. The V and J genes are TRBV28 and TRBJ1-2; the table's D call, TRBD1, was not checked against the DNA. Germline-derived CDR1 and CDR2 are MDHEN and SYDVKM. The CDR3 is 11 residues long, counting both termini.

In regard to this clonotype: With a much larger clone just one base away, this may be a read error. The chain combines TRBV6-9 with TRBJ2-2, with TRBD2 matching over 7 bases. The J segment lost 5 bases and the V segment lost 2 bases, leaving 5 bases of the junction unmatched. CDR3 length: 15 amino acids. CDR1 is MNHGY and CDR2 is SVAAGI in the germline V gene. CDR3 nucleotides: TGTGCCAGCAGTTATGGGGGGGGTAAAACCGGGGAGCTGTTTTTT. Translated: CASSYGGGKTGELFF.

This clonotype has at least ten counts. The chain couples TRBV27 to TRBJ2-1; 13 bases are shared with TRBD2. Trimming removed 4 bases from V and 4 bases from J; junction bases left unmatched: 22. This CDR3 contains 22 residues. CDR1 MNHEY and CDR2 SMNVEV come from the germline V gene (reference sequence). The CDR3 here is CASSSNPPGLAGFSGWYNEQFF. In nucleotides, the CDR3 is TGTGCCAGCAGTTCGAATCCTCCGGGACTAGCGGGATTTTCGGGGTGGTACAATGAGCAGTTCTTC.

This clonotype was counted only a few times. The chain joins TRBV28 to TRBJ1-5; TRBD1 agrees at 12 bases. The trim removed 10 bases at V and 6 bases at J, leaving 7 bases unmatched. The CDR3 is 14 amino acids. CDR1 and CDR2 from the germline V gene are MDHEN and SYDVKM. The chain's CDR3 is CATPGQGASQPQHF. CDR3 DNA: TGTGCCACCCCGGGACAGGGGGCCTCTCAGCCCCAGCATTTT. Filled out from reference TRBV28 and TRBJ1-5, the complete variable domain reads DVKVTQSSRYLVKRTGEKVFLECVQDMDHENMFWYRQDPGLGLRLIYFSYDVKMKEKGDIPEGYSVSREKKERFSLILESASTNQTSMYLCATPGQGASQPQHFGDGTRLSIL.

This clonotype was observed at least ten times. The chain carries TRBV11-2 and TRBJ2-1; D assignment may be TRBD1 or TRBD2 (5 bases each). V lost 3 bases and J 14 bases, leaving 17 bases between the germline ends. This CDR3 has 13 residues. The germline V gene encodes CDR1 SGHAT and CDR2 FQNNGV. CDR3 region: CASSLELGGIEFF. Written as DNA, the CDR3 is TGTGCCAGCAGCTTGGAGCTTGGGGGAATTGAGTTCTTC.

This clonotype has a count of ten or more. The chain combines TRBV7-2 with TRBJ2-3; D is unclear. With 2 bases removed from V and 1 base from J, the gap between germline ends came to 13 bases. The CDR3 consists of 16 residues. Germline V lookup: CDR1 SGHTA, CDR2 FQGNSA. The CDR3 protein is CASSLSSGDGTDTQYF. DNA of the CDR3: TGTGCCAGCAGCTTATCCTCTGGAGACGGCACAGATACGCAGTATTTT.

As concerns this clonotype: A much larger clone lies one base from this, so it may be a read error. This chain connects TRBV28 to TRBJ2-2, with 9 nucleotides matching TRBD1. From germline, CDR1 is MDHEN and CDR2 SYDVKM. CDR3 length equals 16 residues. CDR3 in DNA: TGTGCCAGCAGACCAACCGACAGGGGGAGCACCAGGGAGCTGTTTTTT. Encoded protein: CASRPTDRGSTRELFF. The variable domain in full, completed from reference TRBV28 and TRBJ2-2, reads DVKVTQSSRYLVKRTGEKVFLECVQDMDHENMFWYRQDPGLGLRLIYFSYDVKMKEKGDIPEGYSVSREKKERFSLILESASTNQTSMYLCASRPTDRGSTRELFFGEGSRLTVL.

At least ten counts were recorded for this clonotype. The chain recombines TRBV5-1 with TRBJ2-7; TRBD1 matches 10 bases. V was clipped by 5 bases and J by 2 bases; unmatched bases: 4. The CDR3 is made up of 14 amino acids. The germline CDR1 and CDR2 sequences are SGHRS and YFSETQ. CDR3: CASRTGTGAYEQYF. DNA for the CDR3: TGCGCCAGCAGAACCGGGACAGGGGCCTACGAGCAGTACTTC.

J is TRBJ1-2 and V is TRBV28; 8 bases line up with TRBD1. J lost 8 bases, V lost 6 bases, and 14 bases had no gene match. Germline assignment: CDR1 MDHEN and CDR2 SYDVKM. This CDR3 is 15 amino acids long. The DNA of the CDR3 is TGTGCCAGCAGAACCACAAACCAGGGGGCAGGCGGCTACACCTTC. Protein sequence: CASRTTNQGAGGYTF.

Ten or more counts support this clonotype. CDR3 DNA: TGCGCCAGCGGCGGGACAGGGAACACCGGGGAGCTGTTTTTT. This encodes CASGGTGNTGELFF. J is TRBJ2-2 and V is TRBV10-1; 8 bases fit TRBD1. Looked up from germline, CDR1 is WNHNN and CDR2 is SYGVQD (reference sequence). The V gene end was trimmed by 8 bases and the J gene end by 1 base; junction bases not matched to a gene: 3. This CDR3 contains 14 residues.

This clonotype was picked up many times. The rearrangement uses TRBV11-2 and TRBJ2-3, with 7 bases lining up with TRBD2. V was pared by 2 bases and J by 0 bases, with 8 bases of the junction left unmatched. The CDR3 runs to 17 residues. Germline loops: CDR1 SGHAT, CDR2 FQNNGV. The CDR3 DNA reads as TGTGCCAGCAGCTTACTTACGACTAGCAGAAGCACAGATACGCAGTATTTT. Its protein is CASSLLTTSRSTDTQYF. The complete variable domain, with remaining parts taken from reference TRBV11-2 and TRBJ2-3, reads EAGVAQSPRYKIIEKRQSVAFWCNPISGHATLYWYQQILGQGPKLLIQFQNNGVVDDSQLPKDRFSAERLKGVDSTLKIQPAKLEDSAVYLCASSLLTTSRSTDTQYFGPGTRLTVL.

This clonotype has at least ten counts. DNA for the CDR3: TGTGCCAGCAGTTACGGGGGACGTAAGAACACTGAAGCTTTCTTT. It yields the protein CASSYGGRKNTEAFF. The chain links TRBV6-2 or TRBV6-3 to TRBJ1-1, with D perhaps matching TRBD1 (5 bases). With 2 bases removed from V and 1 base from J, the gap between germline ends came to 11 bases. This CDR3 comprises 15 residues. The germline V gene encodes CDR1 MNHEY and CDR2 SVGEGT.

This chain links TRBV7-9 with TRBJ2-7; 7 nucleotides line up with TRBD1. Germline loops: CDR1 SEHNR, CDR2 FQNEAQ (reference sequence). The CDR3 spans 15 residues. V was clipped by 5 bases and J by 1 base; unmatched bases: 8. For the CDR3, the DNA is TGTGCCAGCAGCGCGATCGGGACAGTATCCTACGAGCAGTACTTC. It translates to CASSAIGTVSYEQYF.

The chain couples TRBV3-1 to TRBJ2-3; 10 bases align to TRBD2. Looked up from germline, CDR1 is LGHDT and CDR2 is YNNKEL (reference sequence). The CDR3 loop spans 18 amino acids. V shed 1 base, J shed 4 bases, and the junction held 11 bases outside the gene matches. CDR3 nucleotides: TGTGCCAGCAGCCAAGCCGCCGGGGCTAGCGGGAGAGCAGATACGCAGTATTTT. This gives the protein CASSQAAGASGRADTQYF.

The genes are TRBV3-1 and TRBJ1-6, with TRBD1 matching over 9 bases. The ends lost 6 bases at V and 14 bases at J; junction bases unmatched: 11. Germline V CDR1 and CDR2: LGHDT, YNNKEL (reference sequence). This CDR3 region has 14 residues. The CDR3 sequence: CASSLTGQGLALHF. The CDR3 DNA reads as TGTGCCAGCAGTCTCACGGGACAGGGTTTAGCCCTCCACTTT. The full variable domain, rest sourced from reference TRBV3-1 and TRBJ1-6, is DTAVSQTPKYLVTQMGNDKSIKCEQNLGHDTMYWYKQDSKKFLKIMFSYNNKELIINETVPNRFSPKSPDKAHLNLHINSLELGDSAVYFCASSLTGQGLALHFGNGTRLTVT.

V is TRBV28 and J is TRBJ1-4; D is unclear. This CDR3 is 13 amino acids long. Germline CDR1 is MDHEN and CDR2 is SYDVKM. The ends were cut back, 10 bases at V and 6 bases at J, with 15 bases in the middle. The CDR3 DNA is TGTGCCACCTCTCGGGGTCGCGATGAAAAACTGTTTTTT. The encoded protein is CATSRGRDEKLFF. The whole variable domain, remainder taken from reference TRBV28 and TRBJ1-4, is DVKVTQSSRYLVKRTGEKVFLECVQDMDHENMFWYRQDPGLGLRLIYFSYDVKMKEKGDIPEGYSVSREKKERFSLILESASTNQTSMYLCATSRGRDEKLFFGSGTQLSVL.

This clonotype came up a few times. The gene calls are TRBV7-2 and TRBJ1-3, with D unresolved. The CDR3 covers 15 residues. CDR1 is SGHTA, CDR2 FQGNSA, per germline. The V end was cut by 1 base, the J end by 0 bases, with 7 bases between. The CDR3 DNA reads TGTGCCAGCAGCTTAGGGCCTCTCTCTGGAAACACCATATATTTT. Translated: CASSLGPLSGNTIYF.